A selection of T cell receptor beta chains follows, all from one sample in a study of Ad26.COV2.S vaccination and SARS-CoV-2 variants. Produced via immunoSEQ multiplex PCR; TCRdb's table is partial and in-frame only. The sample yields approximately 410,000 clones, 88% seen once. Sequences were derived from peripheral blood, sampled in a trial of Ad26.COV2.S vaccine versus placebo. These receptors were taken from a person aged 18 to 65 who received the Ad26.COV2.S COVID-19 vaccine or a placebo. The CDR3 runs from the conserved cysteine through the conserved F or W. Clone size appears in some rows only: once, few, many, or a class for an expanded clone.

abundance | v_gene | CDR3aa
- | TRBV18 | CASSPIGVGSQPQHF
- | TRBV13 | CASTPRGQGAWEQYF
many | TRBV2 | CASTISGGNIQYF
once | TRBV11-2 | CASSLAVSRVETQYF
- | TRBV7-3 | CAIRTGGCQPQHF
once | TRBV12-3/TRBV12-4 | CASSQIRGYEQYF
once | TRBV14 | CASSPWEGDTFSSTDTQYF
- | TRBV5-8 | CASSSLRSYNEQFF
few | TRBV4-1 | CASSQDPGGGTEAFF
- | TRBV9 | CASSVSQGRSYEQYF
- | TRBV7-6 | CASSLSFERYEQYF
few | TRBV5-1 | CASSSRWVPENNYGYTF
once | TRBV5-1 | CASSPGLAGEYEQYF
- | TRBV18 | CASSPPGTSGGLSSYNEQFF
- | TRBV12-5 | CASGVSGTDTQYF
- | TRBV30 | CAWRDTGAGDTQYF
- | TRBV7-8 | CASSSRGQGSWSSGNTIYF
- | TRBV27 | CASSPSLGNLNYEQYF
- | TRBV7-8 | CASSPGWGGGLNEQFF
- | TRBV4-3 | CASSHNRAGTEAFF
few | TRBV5-1 | CASSLAGQSTDTQYF
- | TRBV7-9 | CASSLIQGDTEAFF
- | TRBV9 | CASSVDRGSGETQYF
few | TRBV28 | CASTITGGYGYTF
- | TRBV6-6 | CASSYGTGPAYGYTF
- | TRBV7-6 | CASSPRQGIRKETQYF
- | TRBV19 | CASSISGGSGANVLTF
- | TRBV6-5 | CASSRDRGATGELFF
- | TRBV15 | CATSRVFSAGGELFF
- | TRBV6-5 | CASSYSIGGTEAFF
- | TRBV15 | CATSSNTEGAETQYF
- | TRBV15 | CATSRDPGATEAFF
- | TRBV28 | CASSMVQGSYNSPLHF